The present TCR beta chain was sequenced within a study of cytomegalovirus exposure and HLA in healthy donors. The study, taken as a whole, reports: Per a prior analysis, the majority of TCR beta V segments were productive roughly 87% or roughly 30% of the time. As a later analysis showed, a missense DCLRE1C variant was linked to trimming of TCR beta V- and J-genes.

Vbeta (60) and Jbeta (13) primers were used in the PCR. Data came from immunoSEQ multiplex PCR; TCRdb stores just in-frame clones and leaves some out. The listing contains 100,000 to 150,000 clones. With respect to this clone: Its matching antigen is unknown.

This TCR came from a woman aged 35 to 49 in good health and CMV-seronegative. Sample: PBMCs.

The CDR3 here is CASSLRTDYEQYV. CDR3 coding DNA: TGTGCCAGCAGCTTAAGGACAGACTACGAGCAGTACGTC. The rearrangement links TRBV7-9 to TRBJ2-7; a possible D gene is TRBD1 (6 bases). This CDR3 has 13 amino acids. Germline V CDR1 and CDR2: SEHNR, FQNEAQ (reference sequence). Trimming shortened V by 2 bases and J by 3 bases, and 8 bases separated the two germline ends.